This record looks at one TCR beta chain sequence and its context. This clonotype has ten or more counts. Its antigen remains undetermined. No much larger clone is present one base from it, and per-base qualities are unavailable. V is shortened by 4 bases, J by 8 bases, and the region joining them spans 9 bases. From the cysteine up to the phenylalanine, the CDR3 has a length of 13 residues. The only DNA kept is the CDR3, 39 bases in frame from the first base. The data derive from a study of regulatory T cells in long-lasting Graves disease (dated by TCRdb to the early 2020s). In terms of the full investigation: Antithyroid drugs had been taken for less than 3 months by newly diagnosed Graves' disease patients. Peripheral blood TCR sequencing and RNA sequencing compared persistent Graves' disease patients with newly diagnosed Graves' disease patients. The study took place in China and was registered as a clinical trial. A total of around 35 samples underwent TCR sequencing: about 13 from persistent and about 20 from newly diagnosed Graves' disease patients.

Libraries were made using multiplex PCR. These reads were obtained on an Illumina HiSeq 4000. TCR beta libraries were built with iRepertoire HTBI primers and Arm-PCR amplification of CDR3 regions. Gel purification was performed on PCR products prior to sequencing. Concerning the study's data processing: Gene usage analysis of CDR3 amino acid clonotypes relied on the 60 or so TRBV and 12 to 15 TRBJ segments identified across samples. Filtered high-quality paired reads were merged into contigs using COPE and FqMerger. BLAST was used to align contigs to IMGT TRBV, TRBD and TRBJ reference genes, with CDR3 defined following IMGT. Any clonotype with a frequency above 0.1% was counted as a highly expanded clone. Shannon entropy served as the measure of repertoire diversity, while the Gini coefficient captured V-J evenness. A clonotype was considered public if more than one individual shared it. TCRdb reran the public reads through fastp at Q25 and MiXCR, keeping productive beta chains. Rows with a matching CDR3 protein are joined into one entry that keeps the most common DNA and genes. The V and J calls reflect TCRdb's pipeline rather than the authors' work. This sample lists about 540,000 distinct CDR3 sequences; about 13% were detected once. The ten largest clones capture roughly a tenth of the sample.

Taken with the paper, the label for time point translates to: newly diagnosed GD, antithyroid drugs for less than 3 months. RNA was extracted from PBMCs in TRIzol for both TCR sequencing and RNA sequencing. The diagnosis of Graves' disease was made according to American Thyroid Association guidelines. Patients for the study were recruited at an endocrinology department in Xi'an, China. From each patient, around 9 milliliters of peripheral blood was collected into an EDTA anticoagulant tube. Ficoll Paque Plus density gradient separation was used to isolate PBMCs, and no additional T cell sorting was done. An Agilent 2100 Bioanalyzer and agarose gel were used to check RNA quality, and a NanoDrop 2000 was used to measure RNA concentration. The research as a whole found: The small sample size was acknowledged by the authors as a limitation that may reduce accuracy. Persistent patients shared more public clonotypes among themselves (around 3,000) than newly diagnosed patients did (roughly 920). Peripheral blood alone was examined, since thyroid tissue, which constituted the primary lesion, could not be accessed. Compared with newly diagnosed patients, persistent Graves' disease patients had lower TCR Shannon entropy and fewer highly expanded clones, which suggests clonal expansion. Sequencing and analysis were limited to the TCR beta chain. TRBV28, TRBJ1-2 and TRBJ2-5 were preferentially used in persistent disease, while TRBV20-1 and TRBJ2-1 were favored in newly diagnosed disease.

These data were also filed under a second study, of T cells in Graves' hyperthyroidism and ophthalmopathy. In that second paper, the authors write: Stable Graves' hyperthyroidism was defined as the absence of progression to ophthalmopathy over 18 months of follow-up. The hyperthyroidism patients were between 18 and 65 years old and newly diagnosed, with a disease duration of less than 2 months. Exclusion was applied to patients with uncontrolled infections, other autoimmune diseases, pregnancy or lactation. Diagnoses were based on clinical symptoms, serum thyroxine and TRAb, thyroid ultrasound and orbital computed tomography. A first-round RT-PCR of the TCR CDR3 used the HTBI primer set with the Qiagen OneStep RT-PCR kit. Most expanded thyroid clonotypes (frequency above 0.001) were also detected in blood, suggesting blood repertoires may reflect thyroid immune responses. Ophthalmopathy was separated from stable hyperthyroidism by a 13 V-J signature model, with over 85% sensitivity and just over 81% specificity obtained in cross-validation and 80%/75% obtained in testing. In validation, progression to ophthalmopathy was predicted by the model with around 71% sensitivity and just over 72% specificity, a median of roughly 6.4 months before onset. To identify TCR V-J signatures that set the groups apart, the researchers used a discovery cohort of 100 patients, made up of approximately 43 with Graves' ophthalmopathy and around 58 with stable Graves' hyperthyroidism. Prospective prediction of ophthalmopathy was tested in an independent validation cohort consisting of 18 hyperthyroidism patients and about 17 patients who later progressed to ophthalmopathy. The roughly 100 discovery patients were randomly divided into training and test sets at a 7:3 ratio. Thyroid tissue and blood T-cell repertoires from about six Graves' hyperthyroidism patients were also compared in the study. After blood sampling, hyperthyroidism patients were treated with methimazole at a starting dose of 30 mg daily, and ophthalmopathy patients were treated with high-dose intravenous methylprednisolone. The libraries were constructed in a second round of multiplex PCR and then size-selected and purified. The libraries were sequenced on an Illumina HiSeq2000 using paired-end 100 bp reads. SOAPnuke was used to process the raw data, removing reads that contained adapters or uncalled bases, had a mean Phred below 15, or lacked an exact match to the constant primer or identifier. COPE v1.2.5 was used to merge high-quality paired reads, and clonotypes were defined as unique nucleotide sequences. MiTCR v1.1 was used to align clonotypes to the IMGT TRBV, TRBD and TRBJ reference segments. The analysis included only V-J combinations with a frequency above 0.0001, which together covered about 99% of the repertoires. A TCS score was defined as the ratio of F50 (clonal expansion) to E x V (chaos), with BLOSUM62-based TCRdist applied between CDR3 peptides within each V-J. Welch's t-statistics and random forest reduced 500 to 550 V-J features to 13, which were used in a naive Bayes classifier (R e1071). Sample size was not statistically predetermined, and blinding of investigators to group allocation was not performed. TCR Vbeta CDR3 sequencing of 135 peripheral blood samples (43 ophthalmopathy, 75 to 80 hyperthyroidism and some 17 progressor patients) is reported in the paper.

The sequencing used peripheral blood mononuclear cells (PBMCs), collected at new diagnosis, from a patient treated with antithyroid drugs. The chain joins TRBV12-3 or TRBV12-4 to TRBJ1-6, with no reliable assignment of the D segment. This TCR derives from a young man with Graves disease. Donor details come from another sample of the same person, matched by shared clones. CDR3 region: CASSWGGDSPLHF. The nucleotides are TGTGCCAGCAGTTGGGGTGGGGATTCACCCCTCCACTTT.